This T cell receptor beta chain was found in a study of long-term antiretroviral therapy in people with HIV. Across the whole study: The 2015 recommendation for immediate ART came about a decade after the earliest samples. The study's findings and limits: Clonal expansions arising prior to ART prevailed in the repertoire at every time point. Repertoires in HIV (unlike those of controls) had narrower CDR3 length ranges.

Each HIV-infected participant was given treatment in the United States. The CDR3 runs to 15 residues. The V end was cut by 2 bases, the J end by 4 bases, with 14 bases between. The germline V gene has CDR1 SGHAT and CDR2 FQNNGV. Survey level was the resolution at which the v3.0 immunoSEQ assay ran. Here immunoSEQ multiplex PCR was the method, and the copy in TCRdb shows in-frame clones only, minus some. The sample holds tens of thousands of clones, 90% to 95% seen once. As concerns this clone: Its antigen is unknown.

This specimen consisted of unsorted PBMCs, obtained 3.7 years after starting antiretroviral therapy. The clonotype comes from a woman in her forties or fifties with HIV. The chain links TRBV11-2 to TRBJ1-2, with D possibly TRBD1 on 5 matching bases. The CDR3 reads CASSLTGGASYGYTF. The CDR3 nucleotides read TGTGCCAGCAGCTTAACCGGTGGGGCTTCCTATGGCTACACCTTC.